Included here is one TCR beta chain sequence, with context. The antigen remains undetermined. The CDR3 has 16 amino acids. V trimming: 3 bases; J trimming: 4 bases; junction bases outside the gene matches: 10. Germline lookup yields CDR1 SGHTA and CDR2 FQGNSA. The sample comes from a study of T cell responses to AZD1222 COVID-19 vaccine. General observations from the study: Baseline seropositives among AZD1222 recipients totaled only five or six. The span of vaccine-associated CD4 TCRs extended across spike, with dominance at 160-218 and 743-854.

The data were produced by immunoSEQ multiplex PCR, yet TCRdb's version contains in-frame clones alone and is incomplete. Of 100,000 or so clones listed, approximately 90% were seen once; the top ten hold 4% to 5%. The rearrangement links TRBV7-2 to TRBJ2-7; TRBD2 matches at 9 bases. The TCR originated in an adult in good health. Sequences were derived from peripheral blood, sampled on day 0 of AZD1222 vaccination. The CDR3 region is CASSLATSGRYYEQYF. Here the CDR3 DNA reads TGTGCCAGCAGCTTGGCCACTAGCGGGCGATATTACGAGCAGTACTTC. Full variable domain (outside the CDR3, taken from reference TRBV7-2 and TRBJ2-7): GAGVSQSPSNKVTEKGKDVELRCDPISGHTALYWYRQSLGQGLEFLIYFQGNSAPDKSGLPSDRFSAERTGGSVSTLTIQRTQQEDSAVYLCASSLATSGRYYEQYFGPGTRLTVT.